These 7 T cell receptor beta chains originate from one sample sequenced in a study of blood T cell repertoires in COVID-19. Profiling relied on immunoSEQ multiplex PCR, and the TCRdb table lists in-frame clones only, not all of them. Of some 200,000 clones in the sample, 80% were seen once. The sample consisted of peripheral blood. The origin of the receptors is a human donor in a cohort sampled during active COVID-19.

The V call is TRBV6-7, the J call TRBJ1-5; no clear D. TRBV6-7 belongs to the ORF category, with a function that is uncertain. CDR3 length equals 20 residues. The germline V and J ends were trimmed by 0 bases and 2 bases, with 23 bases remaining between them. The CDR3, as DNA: TGTGCCAGCAGTTACTCCCTACACTCAATGGGCGTCCAGGGCAATCAGCCCCAGCATTTT. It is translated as CASSYSLHSMGVQGNQPQHF.

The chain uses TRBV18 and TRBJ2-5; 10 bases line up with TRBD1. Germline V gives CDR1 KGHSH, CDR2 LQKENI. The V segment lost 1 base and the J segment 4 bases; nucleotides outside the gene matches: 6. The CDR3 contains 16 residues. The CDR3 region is CASSPRGQGTGETQYF. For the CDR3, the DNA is TGTGCCAGCTCACCACGGGGACAGGGGACGGGAGAGACCCAGTACTTC.

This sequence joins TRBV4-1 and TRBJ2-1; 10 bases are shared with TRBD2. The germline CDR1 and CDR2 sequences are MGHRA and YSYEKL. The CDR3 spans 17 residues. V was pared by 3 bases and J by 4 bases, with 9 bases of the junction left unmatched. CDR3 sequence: CASSHVLAGETYNEQFF. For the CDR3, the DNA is TGCGCCAGCAGCCACGTTCTAGCGGGAGAGACTTACAATGAGCAGTTCTTC.

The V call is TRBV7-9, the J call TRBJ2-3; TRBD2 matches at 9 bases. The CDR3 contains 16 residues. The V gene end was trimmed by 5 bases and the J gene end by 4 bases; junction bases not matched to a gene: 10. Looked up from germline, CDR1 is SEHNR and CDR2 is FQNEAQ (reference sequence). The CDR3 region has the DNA TGTGCCAGCAGCGAAGGACTAGCGCCGGTCTCAGATACGCAGTATTTT. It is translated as CASSEGLAPVSDTQYF.

CDR3 coding DNA: TGTGCCAGCAGGAGTGGGTCGCGACTAGGAGCGGGCGAGCAGTACTTC. Protein sequence: CASRSGSRLGAGEQYF. The chain joins TRBV5-4 to TRBJ2-7; TRBD2 is a possible D gene (6 bases). The germline CDR1 and CDR2 sequences are SGHNT and YYREEE (reference sequence). V gave up 5 bases and J gave up 6 bases, with 24 bases separating them. The CDR3 totals 16 residues. Drawing the rest from reference TRBV5-4 and TRBJ2-7, the complete variable domain is ETGVTQSPTHLIKTRGQQVTLRCSSQSGHNTVSWYQQALGQGPQFIFQYYREEENGRGNFPPRFSGLQFPNYSSELNVNALELDDSALYLCASRSGSRLGAGEQYFGPGTRLTVT.

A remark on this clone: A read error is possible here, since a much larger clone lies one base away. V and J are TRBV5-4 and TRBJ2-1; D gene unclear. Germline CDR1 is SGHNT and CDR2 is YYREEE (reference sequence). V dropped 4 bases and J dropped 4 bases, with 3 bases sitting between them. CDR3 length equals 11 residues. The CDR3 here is CASSLYNEQFF. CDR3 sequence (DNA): TGTGCCAGCAGCCTGTACAATGAGCAGTTCTTC. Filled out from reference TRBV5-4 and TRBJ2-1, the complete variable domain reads ETGVTQSPTHLIKTRGQQVTLRCSSQSGHNTVSWYQQALGQGPQFIFQYYREEENGRGNFPPRFSGLQFPNYSSELNVNALELDDSALYLCASSLYNEQFFGPGTRLTVL.

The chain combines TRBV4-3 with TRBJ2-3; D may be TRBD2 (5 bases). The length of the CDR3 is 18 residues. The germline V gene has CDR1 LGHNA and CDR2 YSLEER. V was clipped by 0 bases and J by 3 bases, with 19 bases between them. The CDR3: CASSQDQAAGRGTDTQYF. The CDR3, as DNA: TGCGCCAGCAGCCAAGATCAGGCCGCAGGCCGAGGGACAGATACGCAGTATTTT.